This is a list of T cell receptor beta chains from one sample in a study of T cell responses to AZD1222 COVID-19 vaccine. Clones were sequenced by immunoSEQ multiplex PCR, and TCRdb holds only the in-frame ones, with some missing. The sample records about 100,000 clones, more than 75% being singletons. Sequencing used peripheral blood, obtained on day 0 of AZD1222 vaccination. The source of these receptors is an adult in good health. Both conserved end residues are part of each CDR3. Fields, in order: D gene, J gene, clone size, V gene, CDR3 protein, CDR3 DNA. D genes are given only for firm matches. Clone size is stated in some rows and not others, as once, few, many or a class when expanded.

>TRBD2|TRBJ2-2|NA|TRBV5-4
CASSSPSGRYTGELFF
TGTGCCAGCAGCTCCCCTAGCGGGAGGTACACCGGGGAGCTGTTTTTT
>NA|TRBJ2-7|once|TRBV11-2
CASSPSRGHEQYF
TGTGCCAGCAGCCCCTCTCGGGGGCACGAGCAGTACTTC
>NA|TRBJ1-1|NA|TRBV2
CASSFKMNTEAFF
TGTGCCAGCAGTTTCAAAATGAACACTGAAGCTTTCTTT
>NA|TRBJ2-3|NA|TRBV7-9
CASSLLREPVDTQYF
TGTGCCAGCAGCTTACTGAGGGAGCCGGTAGATACGCAGTATTTT
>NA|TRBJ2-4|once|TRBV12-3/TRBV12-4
CASSFGSQSYF
TGTGCCAGCAGTTTTGGCAGCCAGAGTTACTTC
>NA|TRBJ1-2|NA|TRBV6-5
CASSSSDSLNYGYTF
TGTGCCAGCAGTAGCTCGGACAGCCTAAACTATGGCTACACCTTC
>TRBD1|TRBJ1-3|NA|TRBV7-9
CASSPDRANTIYF
TGTGCCAGCAGCCCCGACAGGGCAAACACCATATATTTT
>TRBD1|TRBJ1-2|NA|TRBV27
CASSPGTGRSNYGYTF
TGTGCCAGCAGCCCGGGGACAGGGAGGTCTAACTATGGCTACACCTTC
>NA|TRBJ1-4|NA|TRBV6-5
CASSYGLPTNEKLFF
TGTGCCAGCAGTTACGGTCTCCCAACTAATGAAAAACTGTTTTTT
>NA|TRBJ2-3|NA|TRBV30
CAWALGGNTDTQYF
TGTGCCTGGGCCCTAGGAGGAAACACAGATACGCAGTATTTT
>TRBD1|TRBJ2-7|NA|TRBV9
CASSFQYRGGEQYF
TGTGCCAGCAGCTTTCAATACAGGGGTGGCGAGCAGTACTTC
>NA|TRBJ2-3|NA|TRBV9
CASSVDVGTDTQYF
TGTGCCAGCAGCGTAGATGTGGGCACAGATACGCAGTATTTT
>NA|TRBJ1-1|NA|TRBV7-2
CASSVQAGRMNTEAFF
TGTGCCAGCAGCGTCCAGGCGGGCCGAATGAACACTGAAGCTTTCTTT
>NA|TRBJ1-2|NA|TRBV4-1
CASSQEGIRSYGYTF
TGCGCCAGCAGCCAAGAAGGGATAAGAAGCTATGGCTACACCTTC
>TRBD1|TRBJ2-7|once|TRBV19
CASRSGTASYEQYF
TGTGCCAGTAGGTCCGGGACAGCCTCCTACGAGCAGTACTTC
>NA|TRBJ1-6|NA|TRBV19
CASSDQGGDNSPLHF
TGTGCCAGTAGTGACCAGGGTGGGGATAATTCACCCCTCCACTTT
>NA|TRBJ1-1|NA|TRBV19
CASTLHRGGINTEAFF
TGTGCCAGTACCCTCCACCGGGGAGGGATAAACACTGAAGCTTTCTTT
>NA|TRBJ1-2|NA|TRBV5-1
CASSRLERGDYGYTF
TGCGCCAGCAGCAGACTGGAAAGGGGGGACTATGGCTACACCTTC